This T cell receptor beta chain stems from a study of regulatory T cells in long-lasting Graves disease. General study points: Samples came from peripheral blood alone, without thyroid tissue. It is possible that accuracy was reduced by the small size of the sample.

There are many counts of this clonotype. Its antigen is still unknown. Arm-PCR of CDR3 regions and iRepertoire HTBI primers were used to build TCR beta libraries. From the multiplex PCR reads, TCRdb called clonotypes with MiXCR, one entry per CDR3 protein. Among around 300,000 distinct CDR3 sequences listed, more than 20% were seen once. Time point defined: persistent/refractory GD, antithyroid drugs over 5 years with positive TRAb. Following extraction of RNA from PBMCs, that RNA was used to make the TCR library. Patients hailed from an endocrinology department in Xi'an, China. The sample consisted of peripheral blood mononuclear cells (PBMCs), taken when the disease was refractory, from a patient treated with antithyroid drugs. The receptor comes from a female donor with Graves disease.

The CDR3 nucleotides read TGTGCCAGTCAGGGGTTGGGCAATCAGCCCCAGCATTTT. Amino acid sequence: CASQGLGNQPQHF. This sequence joins TRBV2 and TRBJ1-5; perhaps TRBD1 as D (6 bases). Trimming cost V 9 bases and J 2 bases, with 11 bases left between them. Germline lookup yields CDR1 SNHLY and CDR2 FYNNEI. The CDR3 totals 13 residues.